What follows are 21 T cell receptor beta chains derived from one specimen sequenced in a study of CD8+CD57+ T cells in acquired aplastic anemia. Genomic DNA was employed as the template in profiling TCR beta VDJ and CDR3. TCRdb reprocessed the reads via MiXCR and lists one record per CDR3 protein. The repertoire holds about 180,000 distinct CDR3 sequences, with approximately 48% as singletons. Sequencing was done on patients that had shown CD8+CD57+ cell expansion by flow cytometry. Sequenced: sorted CD4+, CD8+, or CD8+CD57+ T cells (not recorded which) from PBMCs. Source of these receptors: a human donor with aplastic anemia.

For this clonotype: Since a much larger clone is just one base distant, this may be a read error. The chain carries TRBV20-1 and TRBJ1-3; D uncertain. This CDR3 is 11 amino acids long. Germline V gene lookup returns CDR1 DFQATT and CDR2 SNEGSKA (reference sequence). CDR3 in DNA: TGCAGTGCGGGTCTTGGAAACACCGTATATTTT. Translation gives CSAGLGNTVYF.

This clonotype occurred a few times. The chain carries TRBV12-3 or TRBV12-4 and TRBJ2-3; tentatively, D is TRBD2 (6 bases). V was pared by 5 bases and J by 3 bases, with 18 bases between. The CDR3 loop spans 16 amino acids. This chain's CDR3 is CASSPRGWTETDTQYF. Written as DNA, the CDR3 is TGTGCCAGCAGTCCCCGGGGGTGGACTGAGACAGATACGCAGTATTTT.

This clonotype was recorded once. V usage is TRBV20-1 and J usage is TRBJ2-3; no firm D call. This CDR3 has 12 residues. V was pared by 2 bases and J by 6 bases, with 9 bases between. Germline-derived CDR1 and CDR2 are DFQATT and SNEGSKA (reference sequence). This chain's CDR3 is CSARRLADTQYF. CDR3 sequence (DNA): TGCAGTGCTAGACGACTCGCGGATACGCAGTATTTT.

Details on this clonotype: This could be a read error, since a much larger clone is one nucleotide away. Because it lacks the conserved phenylalanine or tryptophan at the end, this CDR3 is likely a read error. The chain combines TRBV7-9 with TRBJ1-1; TRBD1 might be the D (6 bases). This CDR3 comprises 15 residues. Germline CDR1 and CDR2: SEHNR and FQNEAQ (reference sequence). In nucleotides, the CDR3 is TGTACCAGCAGCCTTGAGGGGAGGGGGGGAACTGAAGCTTTCTCT. Translating gives CTSSLEGRGGTEAFS.

In its sample, this clonotype was seen many times. This chain connects TRBV4-1 to TRBJ1-5, with D unclear. Germline V gives CDR1 MGHRA, CDR2 YSYEKL. The CDR3 is 15 amino acids. V lost 0 bases, J lost 7 bases, and 13 bases lay in between. CDR3 nucleotides: TGCGCCAGCAGCCAAGATGGGGAGTTAAGGCAGCCCCAGCATTTT. Translating it yields CASSQDGELRQPQHF.

This clonotype appeared many times. V usage is TRBV9 and J usage is TRBJ1-6; no definite D call. The ends were cut back, 0 bases at V and 10 bases at J, with 8 bases in the middle. The CDR3 extends over 13 amino acids. CDR1 SGDLS and CDR2 YYNGEE come from the germline V gene. The CDR3 DNA reads as TGTGCCAGCAGCGTAGGGGGTGACTCACCCCTCCACTTT. Amino acids: CASSVGGDSPLHF.

In its sample, this clonotype was seen many times. This chain joins TRBV5-1 and TRBJ2-7, with 11 positions matching TRBD2. Germline V gene lookup returns CDR1 SGHRS and CDR2 YFSETQ. The CDR3 loop spans 15 amino acids. V shed 4 bases and J 2 bases; nucleotides not matched to a gene: 5. In DNA, the CDR3 is TGCGCCAGCAGCCTTAGCGGGGGGGGAACCTACGAGCAGTACTTC. It translates to CASSLSGGGTYEQYF.

CDR3 amino acids: CSVRPRSYNEQFF. CDR3 nucleotide sequence: TGCAGCGTGAGGCCCCGCTCCTACAATGAGCAGTTCTTC. V and J are TRBV29-1 and TRBJ2-1; no clear D. The length of the CDR3 is 13 residues. Germline V lookup: CDR1 SQVTM, CDR2 ANQGSEA. Trimming left V 6 bases short and J 0 bases short, with 9 bases between.

This clonotype occurred a few times. This CDR3 reads CASSQDRGDFWPQHF. CDR3 bases: TGTGCCAGCAGCCAAGACAGGGGGGATTTTTGGCCCCAGCATTTT. The rearrangement links TRBV4-2 to TRBJ1-5, with TRBD1 identical over 7 bases. The CDR3 runs to 15 residues. Germline V gene data show CDR1 as LGHNA and CDR2 as YNFKEQ. V trimming: 0 bases; J trimming: 9 bases; junction bases outside the gene matches: 8.

This chain connects TRBV19 to TRBJ2-1, with 7 bases matching TRBD1. Germline V gene sequence: CDR1 LNHDA, CDR2 SQIVND (reference sequence). The ends lost 3 bases at V and 7 bases at J; junction bases unmatched: 9. The CDR3 is made up of 15 amino acids. In DNA, the CDR3 is TGTGCCAGTAGTATCGGGCAGGGGGTAGGGAATGAGCAGTTCTTC. Its translation is CASSIGQGVGNEQFF.

Concerning this clonotype: The junction departs from the called germline gene at one end, perhaps through a read error. The chain joins TRBV19 to TRBJ2-1; tentatively, D is TRBD2 (6 bases). The CDR3 has 13 residues. Looked up from germline, CDR1 is LNHDA and CDR2 is SQIVND (reference sequence). The CDR3 nucleotides read TGTGCCAGCCGTTTGGGACTTAACAATGGGCAGTTCTTC. Its translation is CASRLGLNNGQFF.

This clonotype has just a few counts. The chain carries TRBV5-6 and TRBJ1-1, with TRBD1 matching 7 bases. Germline V gene sequence: CDR1 SGHDT, CDR2 YYEEEE. The length of the CDR3 is 16 residues. V lost 0 bases to trimming and J lost 6 bases; unmatched junction nucleotides: 11. CDR3 sequence: CASSLAGGGVGAEAFF. The CDR3, as DNA: TGTGCCAGCAGCTTGGCGGGAGGGGGCGTAGGGGCTGAAGCTTTCTTT.

The chain links TRBV2 to TRBJ1-2; D is unresolved. Germline loops: CDR1 SNHLY, CDR2 FYNNEI. The CDR3 sequence is 13 residues long. V shed 3 bases and J shed 4 bases, with 9 bases lying between them. The CDR3 spells CASSDGRSYGYTF. DNA of the CDR3: TGTGCCAGCAGTGACGGCAGGAGCTATGGCTACACCTTC.

As DNA, the CDR3 is TGTGCCAGCAGCTTAGGTAGCGGGCTGTCCTACGAGCAGTACTTC. As protein: CASSLGSGLSYEQYF. V and J are TRBV7-9 and TRBJ2-7; TRBD2 agrees at 7 bases. V trimming: 1 base; J trimming: 1 base; junction bases outside the gene matches: 4. Germline V gene data show CDR1 as SEHNR and CDR2 as FQNEAQ (reference sequence). The CDR3 contains 15 residues.

The CDR3 is CSVERAGVDYGYTF. Here the CDR3 DNA reads TGCAGCGTTGAAAGGGCAGGGGTGGACTATGGCTACACCTTC. The rearrangement uses TRBV29-1 and TRBJ1-2, with TRBD1 as a possible D gene (6 bases). This CDR3 region has 14 residues. The germline V gene encodes CDR1 SQVTM and CDR2 ANQGSEA. V was clipped by 2 bases and J by 3 bases, with 13 bases between them. The whole variable domain, filled in from reference TRBV29-1 and TRBJ1-2, reads SAVISQKPSRDICQRGTSLTIQCQVDSQVTMMFWYRQQPGQSLTLIATANQGSEATYESGFVIDKFPISRPNLTFSTLTVSNMSPEDSSIYLCSVERAGVDYGYTFGSGTRLTVV.

The chain recombines TRBV20-1 with TRBJ1-1; D gene ambiguous. CDR3 length equals 13 residues. From germline, CDR1 is DFQATT and CDR2 SNEGSKA (reference sequence). With 8 bases removed from V and 0 bases from J, the gap between germline ends came to 13 bases. Here the CDR3 DNA reads TGCAGTTCATCCAGGTCCATGAACACTGAAGCTTTCTTT. Translating gives CSSSRSMNTEAFF.

At least ten counts were recorded for this clonotype. The V call is TRBV10-3, the J call TRBJ2-3; possibly TRBD2 for D (5 bases). V dropped 10 bases and J dropped 2 bases, with 16 bases sitting between them. CDR3 length equals 14 residues. Germline V lookup: CDR1 ENHRY, CDR2 SYGVKD. The DNA for the CDR3 is TGTGCCACCCGGGAAACTTCGACCACAGATACGCAGTATTTT. Protein sequence: CATRETSTTDTQYF.

This clonotype was seen many times. The chain links TRBV9 to TRBJ2-5; the D gene is possibly TRBD1 (6 bases). V gave up 4 bases and J gave up 5 bases, with 12 bases separating them. The CDR3 covers 13 residues. Germline CDR1 SGDLS, CDR2 YYNGEE. The CDR3 DNA sequence: TGTGCCAGCAGCCCCAGGGGAGACGAGACCCAGTACTTC. Its protein is CASSPRGDETQYF. The full variable domain, rest sourced from reference TRBV9 and TRBJ2-5, is DSGVTQTPKHLITATGQRVTLRCSPRSGDLSVYWYQQSLDQGLQFLIQYYNGEERAKGNILERFSAQQFPDLHSELNLSSLELGDSALYFCASSPRGDETQYFGPGTRLLVL.

In its sample, this clonotype was seen once. The chain recombines TRBV24-1 with TRBJ2-1; TRBD1 agrees at 10 bases. Germline lookup yields CDR1 KGHDR and CDR2 SFDVKD. The CDR3 totals 16 residues. V was clipped by 4 bases and J by 7 bases; unmatched bases: 9. This CDR3 is CATSDPGTGVENEQFF. The CDR3 nucleotides are TGTGCCACCAGTGACCCTGGGACAGGGGTCGAGAATGAGCAGTTCTTC.

This clonotype was seen repeatedly, ten times or more. This chain's CDR3 is CASSLDSNSNQPQHF. CDR3 coding DNA: TGCGCCAGCAGCTTGGACAGCAATAGCAATCAGCCCCAGCATTTT. The gene calls are TRBV5-1 and TRBJ1-5; D is unclear. The CDR3 length is 15 residues. The germline V gene has CDR1 SGHRS and CDR2 YFSETQ. With 0 bases removed from V and 0 bases from J, the gap between germline ends came to 7 bases. The full variable domain, completed using reference TRBV5-1 and TRBJ1-5, is KAGVTQTPRYLIKTRGQQVTLSCSPISGHRSVSWYQQTPGQGLQFLFEYFSETQRNKGNFPGRFSGRQFSNSRSEMNVSTLELGDSALYLCASSLDSNSNQPQHFGDGTRLSIL.

This sequence joins TRBV19 and TRBJ2-7; no clear D. CDR3 length: 16 residues. Germline V gene data show CDR1 as LNHDA and CDR2 as SQIVND (reference sequence). V lost 9 bases to trimming and J lost 6 bases, with 27 bases between them. The CDR3 DNA reads as TGTGCCAGCCAACCCAAAGAGAGCTGGATAGGCCTCGAGCAGTACTTC. It codes for CASQPKESWIGLEQYF. The variable domain in full, with the rest retrieved from reference TRBV19 and TRBJ2-7, is DGGITQSPKYLFRKEGQNVTLSCEQNLNHDAMYWYRQDPGQGLRLIYYSQIVNDFQKGDIAEGYSVSREKKESFPLTVTSAQKNPTAFYLCASQPKESWIGLEQYFGPGTRLTVT.